The source of this TCR beta chain is a study of blood T cell repertoires in COVID-19. Study information: The United States, Italy and Spain provided the acute and convalescent COVID-19 samples. Sample material is recorded as cDNA or gDNA derived from T cells, B-cell-depleted T cells, or PBMCs.

Authors' analysis steps: Amplification from reference gene primers served as the basis for estimated nucleated cell counts. Generated by immunoSEQ multiplex PCR, the TCRdb table keeps only in-frame clones and is missing some. D and trimming come from the DNA, and the V and J calls and clone size come from that table. The table lists 200,000 to 250,000 clones, roughly 90% of them singletons. The length of the CDR3 is 14 residues. Material: peripheral blood. The chain has TRBV12-2 and TRBJ2-7; no check of the table's D call, TRBD2, against the DNA was made. TRBV12-2 is marked as a pseudogene. The clonotype originates from a man aged 55-75 years with acute or convalescent COVID-19. The CDR3 protein is CASRFVTTFYEQYF. The CDR3 DNA sequence: TGTGCAAGTCGCTTTGTGACTACCTTCTACGAGCAGTACTTC.